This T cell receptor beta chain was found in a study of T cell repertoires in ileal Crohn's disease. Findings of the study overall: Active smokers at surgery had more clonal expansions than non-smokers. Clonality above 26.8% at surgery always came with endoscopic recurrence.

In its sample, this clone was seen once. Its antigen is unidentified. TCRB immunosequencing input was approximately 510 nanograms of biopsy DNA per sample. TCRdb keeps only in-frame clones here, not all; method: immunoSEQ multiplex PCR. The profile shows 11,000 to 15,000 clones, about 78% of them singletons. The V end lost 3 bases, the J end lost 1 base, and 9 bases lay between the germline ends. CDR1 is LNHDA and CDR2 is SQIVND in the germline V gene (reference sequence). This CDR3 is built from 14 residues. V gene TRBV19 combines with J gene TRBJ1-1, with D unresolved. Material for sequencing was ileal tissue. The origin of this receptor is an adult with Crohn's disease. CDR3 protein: CASSIGFGNTEAFF. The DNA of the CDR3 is TGTGCCAGTAGTATCGGGTTTGGGAACACTGAAGCTTTCTTT.